One and the same sample provided the 5 T cell receptor beta chains below, sequenced in a study of control samples from healthy donors and cancer patients. TCRdb's copy holds only in-frame clones and misses some; the assay was immunoSEQ multiplex PCR. Of some 110,000 clones in the sample, 88% were seen once. The sequencing sample was made of blood. Receptors originate from a woman between 65 and 79 years old in good health.

The genes are TRBV5-5 and TRBJ2-7, with 10 bases that match TRBD1. Unmatched junction bases numbered 4, after V lost 7 bases and J lost 9 bases. Germline loops: CDR1 SGHKS, CDR2 YYEKEE (reference sequence). The CDR3 extends over 11 amino acids. CDR3 residues: CASSTGGGQYF. CDR3 DNA: TGTGCCAGCTCGACAGGGGGCGGGCAGTACTTC.

This clone was recorded once. The V and J genes are TRBV5-1 and TRBJ2-7; 8 bases match TRBD1. Germline CDR1 is SGHRS and CDR2 is YFSETQ. The CDR3 loop spans 14 amino acids. Unmatched junction bases numbered 1, after V lost 0 bases and J lost 2 bases. CDR3 amino acids: CASSLVQGAYEQYF. In nucleotides, the CDR3 is TGCGCCAGCAGCTTGGTACAGGGGGCCTACGAGCAGTACTTC.

V usage is TRBV11-3 and J usage is TRBJ2-7; D is undetermined. CDR3 length equals 14 residues. Germline V gene sequence: CDR1 SGHNT, CDR2 YENEEA. Trimming cost V 2 bases and J 2 bases, with 10 bases left between them. The CDR3 DNA is TGTGCCAGCAGCTTAAATTCGGTAGCCTACGAGCAGTACTTC. This gives the protein CASSLNSVAYEQYF.

CDR3 sequence (DNA): TGTGCCAGCAGCGGAATACCGAGGGGTCTCGGTTCACCCCTCCACTTT. It yields the protein CASSGIPRGLGSPLHF. The chain combines TRBV5-5 with TRBJ1-6; D might be TRBD1 (5 bases). There are 16 residues in the CDR3. Per the germline V gene, CDR1 is SGHKS and CDR2 is YYEKEE (reference sequence). V lost 4 bases to trimming and J lost 9 bases, with 20 bases between them.

The V gene is TRBV29-1, the J gene TRBJ2-7; D tentatively fits TRBD1 or TRBD2 (5 bases each). This CDR3 has 14 residues. CDR1 is SQVTM, CDR2 ANQGSEA, per germline. V was shortened by 4 bases and J by 7 bases, with 20 bases between the two germline ends. The CDR3 DNA reads TGCAGCGTTGGGGGGACGTCCTTCATGGGAGAGCAGTACTTC. This gives the protein CSVGGTSFMGEQYF.